This TCR beta chain was captured by sequencing in a study of blood T cell repertoires in COVID-19. Sequencing used immunoSEQ multiplex PCR; TCRdb keeps in-frame clones, though not all of them. The sample holds a few hundred thousand clones, around nine tenths seen once. Trimming removed 1 base at V and 1 base at J, with 7 bases between. The CDR3 has 14 amino acids. Germline values: CDR1 KGHSH, CDR2 LQKENI. The TCR originated in an older woman with active or convalescent COVID-19. The sequenced sample was peripheral blood. The V call is TRBV18, the J call TRBJ2-5; unclear D gene. The CDR3 DNA reads TGTGCCAGCTCACCACGGGCGTCCCAAGAGACCCAGTACTTC. It translates to CASSPRASQETQYF. Combining the CDR3 with reference TRBV18 and TRBJ2-5 gives the whole variable domain NAGVMQNPRHLVRRRGQEARLRCSPMKGHSHVYWYRQLPEEGLKFMVYLQKENIIDESGMPKERFSAEFPKEGPSILRIQQVVRGDSAAYFCASSPRASQETQYFGPGTRLLVL.